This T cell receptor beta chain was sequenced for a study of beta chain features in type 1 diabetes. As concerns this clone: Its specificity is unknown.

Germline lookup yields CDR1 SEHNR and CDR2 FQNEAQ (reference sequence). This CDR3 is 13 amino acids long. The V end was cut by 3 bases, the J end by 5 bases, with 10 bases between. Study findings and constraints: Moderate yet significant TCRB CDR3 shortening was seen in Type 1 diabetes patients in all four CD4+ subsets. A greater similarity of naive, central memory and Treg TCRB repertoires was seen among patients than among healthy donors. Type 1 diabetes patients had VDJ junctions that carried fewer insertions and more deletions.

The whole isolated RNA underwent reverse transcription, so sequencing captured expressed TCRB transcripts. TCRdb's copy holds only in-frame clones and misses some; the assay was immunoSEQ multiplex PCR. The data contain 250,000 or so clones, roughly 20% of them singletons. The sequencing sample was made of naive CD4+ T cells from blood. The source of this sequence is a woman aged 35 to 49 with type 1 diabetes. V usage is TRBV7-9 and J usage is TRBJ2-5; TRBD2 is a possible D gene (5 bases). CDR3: CASSFLSGETQYF. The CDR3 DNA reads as TGTGCCAGCAGCTTCCTATCGGGGGAGACCCAGTACTTC.